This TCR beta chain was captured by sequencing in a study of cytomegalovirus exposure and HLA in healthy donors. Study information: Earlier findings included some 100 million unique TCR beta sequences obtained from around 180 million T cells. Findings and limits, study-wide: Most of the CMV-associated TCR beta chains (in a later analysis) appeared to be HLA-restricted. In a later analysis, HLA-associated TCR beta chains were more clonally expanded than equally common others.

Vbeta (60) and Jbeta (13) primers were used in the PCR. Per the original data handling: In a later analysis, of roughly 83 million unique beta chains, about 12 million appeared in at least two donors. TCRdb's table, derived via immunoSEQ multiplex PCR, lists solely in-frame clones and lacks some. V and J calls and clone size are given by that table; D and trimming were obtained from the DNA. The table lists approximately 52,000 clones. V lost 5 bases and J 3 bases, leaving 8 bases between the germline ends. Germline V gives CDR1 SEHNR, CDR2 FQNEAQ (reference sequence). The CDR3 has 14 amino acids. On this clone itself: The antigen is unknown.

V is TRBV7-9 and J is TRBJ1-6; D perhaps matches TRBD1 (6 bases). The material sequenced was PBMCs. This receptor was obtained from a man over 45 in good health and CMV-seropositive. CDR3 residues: CASSTTGYNSPLHF. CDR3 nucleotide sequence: TGTGCCAGCAGCACGACAGGCTATAATTCACCCCTCCACTTT.